One and the same sample provided the 3 T cell receptor beta chains below, sequenced in a study of blood T cell repertoires in COVID-19. Clones were read by immunoSEQ multiplex PCR, and TCRdb kept only the in-frame ones, dropping some. The sample has tens of thousands of clones, approximately 87% seen once. The sample taken for sequencing was peripheral blood. The receptors here all came from a woman aged 80 or older with acute or convalescent COVID-19.

This rearrangement joins TRBV3-1 (or the pseudogene TRBV3-2) to TRBJ2-5, with 9 bases that match TRBD2. This CDR3 has 16 amino acids. Germline loops: CDR1 LGHDT, CDR2 YNNKEL (reference sequence). After removal of 4 bases from V and 4 bases from J, the junction contained 10 bases not matched to a gene. CDR3 sequence: CASSLQGGRAGETQYF. Written as DNA, the CDR3 is TGTGCCAGCAGCCTCCAAGGCGGGAGGGCCGGAGAGACCCAGTACTTC.

The rearrangement links TRBV28 to TRBJ1-1; TRBD1 matches at 9 bases. Per germline, CDR1 MDHEN and CDR2 SYDVKM. The length of the CDR3 is 13 residues. The trim removed 9 bases at V and 3 bases at J, leaving 5 bases unmatched. The CDR3 spells CASTGGRDTEAFF. DNA of the CDR3: TGTGCCAGTACAGGGGGCCGGGACACTGAAGCTTTCTTT. Looking up the rest from reference TRBV28 and TRBJ1-1 gives the full variable domain: DVKVTQSSRYLVKRTGEKVFLECVQDMDHENMFWYRQDPGLGLRLIYFSYDVKMKEKGDIPEGYSVSREKKERFSLILESASTNQTSMYLCASTGGRDTEAFFGQGTRLTVV.

The chain employs TRBV11-2 and TRBJ2-1; TRBD2 is a possible D gene (5 bases). The germline CDR1 and CDR2 sequences are SGHAT and FQNNGV. CDR3 size: 15 residues. Trimming removed 5 bases at V and 6 bases at J, with 17 bases between. CDR3 in DNA: TGTGCCAGCAGCGTAGCCCCCGGGATGCTCAATGAGCAGTTCTTC. This sequence encodes CASSVAPGMLNEQFF.